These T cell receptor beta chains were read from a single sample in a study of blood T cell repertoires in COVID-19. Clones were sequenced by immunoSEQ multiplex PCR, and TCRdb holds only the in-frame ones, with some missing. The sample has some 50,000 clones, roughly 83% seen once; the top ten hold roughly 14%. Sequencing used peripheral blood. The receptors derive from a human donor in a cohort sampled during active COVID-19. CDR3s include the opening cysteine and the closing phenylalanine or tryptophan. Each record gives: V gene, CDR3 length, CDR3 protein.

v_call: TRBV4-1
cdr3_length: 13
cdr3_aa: CASSRDRDYGYTF

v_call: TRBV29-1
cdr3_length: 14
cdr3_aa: CSVEVYRLGPEAFF

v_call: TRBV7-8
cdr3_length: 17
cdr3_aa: CASSSIQGPVSSYEQYF

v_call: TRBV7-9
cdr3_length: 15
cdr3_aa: CASSLAEGVFEKLFF

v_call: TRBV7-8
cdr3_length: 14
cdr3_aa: CASSLVDGGYEQYF

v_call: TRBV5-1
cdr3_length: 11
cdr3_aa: CASAGDGGYTF

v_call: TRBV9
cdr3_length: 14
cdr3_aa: CASSTTSHLDTQYF

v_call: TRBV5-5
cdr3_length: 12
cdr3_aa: CASSLRTGSYTF

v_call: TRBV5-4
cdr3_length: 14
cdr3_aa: CASSLLRGTGELFF

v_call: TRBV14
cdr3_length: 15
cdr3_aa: CASSPGTSGSHEQYF

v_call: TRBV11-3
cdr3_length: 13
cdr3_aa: CASKGRGRDTQYF

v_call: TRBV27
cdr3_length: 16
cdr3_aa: CASRSLTSGRYYEQYF

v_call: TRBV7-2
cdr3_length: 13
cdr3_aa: CASSLEDRNTIYF

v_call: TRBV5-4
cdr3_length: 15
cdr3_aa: CASSYRQGSYNEQFF

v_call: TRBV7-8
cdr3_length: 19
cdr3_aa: CASSLPTSGGASRTDTQYF

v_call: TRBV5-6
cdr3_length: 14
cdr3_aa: CASSGDRGRYEQYF

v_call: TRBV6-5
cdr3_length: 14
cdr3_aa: CASRNPGFGDTQYF

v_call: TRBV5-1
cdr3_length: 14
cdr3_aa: CASSWEGQNNEQFF

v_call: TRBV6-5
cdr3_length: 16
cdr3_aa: CASSYSPWGGTGELFF

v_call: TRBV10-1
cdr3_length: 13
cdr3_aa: CASRDRGGTEAFF

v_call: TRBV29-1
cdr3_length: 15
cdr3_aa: CSVAGGTGSYNEQFF

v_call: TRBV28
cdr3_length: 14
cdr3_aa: CAGGRGRVTDTQYF

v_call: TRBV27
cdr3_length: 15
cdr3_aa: CASSSDGREVGELFF

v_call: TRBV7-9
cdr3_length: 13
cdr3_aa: CASSPGSNYGYTF

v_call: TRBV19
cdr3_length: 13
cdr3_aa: CASRDRAGNTIYF

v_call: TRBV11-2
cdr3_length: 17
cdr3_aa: CASSSRDRSNSGNTIYF

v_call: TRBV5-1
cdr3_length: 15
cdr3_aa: CASSSRQGAYYEQYF